This T cell receptor beta chain was observed in a study of cytotoxic CD8 clonotypes in ibrutinib-treated CLL. This CDR3 has 11 residues. V dropped 8 bases and J dropped 5 bases, with 7 bases sitting between them. Germline CDR1 LNHDA, CDR2 SQIVND (reference sequence). Depth targeted 1 in 200,000 to 1 in 1 million T cells, averaging 10x coverage per clonotype. Assay used: immunoSEQ multiplex PCR; TCRdb lists only in-frame clones, some missing. The data contain hundreds of thousands of clones, 60% to 80% of them singletons. The sequence was collected from a human donor with chronic lymphocytic leukemia. The genes are TRBV19 and TRBJ1-5; D remains ambiguous. The source was PBMCs, collected after 36 months of ibrutinib treatment. CDR3 loop: CASGDYQPQHF. For the CDR3, the DNA is TGTGCCAGTGGGGATTATCAGCCCCAGCATTTT. The whole variable domain, remainder taken from reference TRBV19 and TRBJ1-5, is DGGITQSPKYLFRKEGQNVTLSCEQNLNHDAMYWYRQDPGQGLRLIYYSQIVNDFQKGDIAEGYSVSREKKESFPLTVTSAQKNPTAFYLCASGDYQPQHFGDGTRLSIL.